This T cell receptor beta chain was recorded in a study of shared clonotypes between healthy human individuals. CDR3 size: 16 residues. V dropped 4 bases and J dropped 4; count of bases not matched to a gene: 4. From germline, CDR1 is SGHRS and CDR2 YFSETQ. The assay was immunoSEQ multiplex PCR, and TCRdb's table has in-frame clones only and misses some. This sample has 450,000 to 650,000 clones; around 77% occur once, and the top ten carry around 12%. J is TRBJ2-3 and V is TRBV5-1, with 15 bases that match TRBD2. The specimen sequenced was PBMCs. The receptor comes from a middle-aged woman in good health. Some clones in this sample may be carry-over from other donors' samples. CDR3 nucleotide sequence: TGCGCCAGCAGCAATGGACTAGCGGGAGGGGCAGATACGCAGTATTTT. Translating it yields CASSNGLAGGADTQYF.